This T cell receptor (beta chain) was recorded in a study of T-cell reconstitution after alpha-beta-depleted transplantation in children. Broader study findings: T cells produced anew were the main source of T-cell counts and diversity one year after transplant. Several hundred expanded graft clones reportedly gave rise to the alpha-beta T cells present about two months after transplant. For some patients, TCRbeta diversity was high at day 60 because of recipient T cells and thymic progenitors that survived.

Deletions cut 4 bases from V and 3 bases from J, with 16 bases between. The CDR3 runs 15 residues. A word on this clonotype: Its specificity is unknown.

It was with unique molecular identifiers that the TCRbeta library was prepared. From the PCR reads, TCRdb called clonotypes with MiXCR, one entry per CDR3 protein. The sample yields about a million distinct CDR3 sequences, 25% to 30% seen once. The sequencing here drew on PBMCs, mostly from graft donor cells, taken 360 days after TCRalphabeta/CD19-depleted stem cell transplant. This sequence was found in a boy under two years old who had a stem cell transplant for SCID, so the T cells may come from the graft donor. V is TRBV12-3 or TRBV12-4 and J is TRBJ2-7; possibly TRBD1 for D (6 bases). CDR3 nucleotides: TGTGCCAGCAGTTATCAGGGGCCGATTTTCTACGAGCAGTACTTC. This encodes CASSYQGPIFYEQYF.